Presented here are 24 T cell receptor beta chains from one specimen sequenced in a study of regulatory T cells in long-lasting Graves disease. CDR3-region Arm-PCR and iRepertoire HTBI primers produced the TCR beta libraries. TCRdb analysed the multiplex PCR reads with MiXCR anew, one entry per CDR3 protein. Of hundreds of thousands of distinct CDR3 sequences listed, about 14% are singletons. The time point here: newly diagnosed GD, antithyroid drugs for less than 3 months. Researchers made the TCR library from RNA that was extracted from PBMCs. Source: peripheral blood mononuclear cells (PBMCs), taken at new diagnosis, from a patient treated with antithyroid drugs. These receptors originate from a female donor with Graves disease.

This clonotype was seen at least ten times. Relative to the germline gene, one junction end is altered; a read error may explain this. For the CDR3, the DNA is TGTGCCAGCAGTGATCGGACAGGGGGGAACTACGGCTACACCTTC. Residues: CASSDRTGGNYGYTF. The V and J genes are TRBV6-1 and TRBJ1-2; 10 bases map to TRBD1. CDR1 and CDR2 (germline): MNHNS, SASEGT. CDR3 length: 15 residues.

This clonotype was detected many times. V and J are TRBV7-6 and TRBJ1-1, with D possibly TRBD1 on 6 matching bases. V gave up 2 bases and J gave up 4 bases, with 11 bases separating them. CDR1 is SGHVS and CDR2 is FNYEAQ in the germline V gene. The CDR3 has 14 residues. The CDR3 nucleotides are TGTGCCAGCAGCTTACTGGGGGCTGGCACTGAAGCTTTCTTT. It translates to CASSLLGAGTEAFF.

This clonotype was observed at least ten times. The genes are TRBV20-1 and TRBJ1-5, with D maybe TRBD1 (5 bases). The germline V gene encodes CDR1 DFQATT and CDR2 SNEGSKA (reference sequence). This CDR3 has 13 residues. V was trimmed by 0 bases and J by 4 bases, leaving 7 bases between them. The DNA for the CDR3 is TGCAGTGCTAGAGAGGGGGGGAATCAGCCCCAGCATTTT. It encodes CSAREGGNQPQHF.

This clonotype was recorded at least ten times. The chain is built from TRBV5-1 and TRBJ1-5; unclear D gene. V lost 0 bases and J 6 bases, leaving 16 bases between the germline ends. The CDR3 runs 16 residues. The germline CDR1 and CDR2 sequences are SGHRS and YFSETQ. CDR3 loop: CASSLEGPGGSQPQHF. CDR3 nucleotide sequence: TGCGCCAGCAGCTTGGAAGGTCCCGGAGGGAGTCAGCCCCAGCATTTT.

V usage is TRBV18 and J usage is TRBJ2-4, with TRBD1 matching 7 bases. CDR1 KGHSH and CDR2 LQKENI come from the germline V gene. Unmatched junction bases numbered 11, after V lost 2 bases and J lost 4 bases. The CDR3 contains 17 residues. CDR3 in amino acids: CASSPTDLETGKNIQYF. The CDR3 bases are TGTGCCAGCTCACCAACAGATCTGGAGACAGGGAAAAACATTCAGTACTTC.

This clonotype was seen repeatedly, ten times or more. V and J are TRBV12-3 or TRBV12-4 and TRBJ2-1; D gene unclear. CDR3 size: 14 residues. The V end was cut by 5 bases, the J end by 9 bases, with 17 bases between. The CDR3 here is CASSLLTQLGEQFF. The CDR3 coding sequence is TGTGCCAGCAGTCTCCTGACCCAACTGGGTGAGCAGTTCTTC.

This chain uses TRBV5-1 with TRBJ2-1; TRBD2 matches 10 bases. After removal of 2 bases from V and 8 bases from J, the junction contained 7 bases not matched to a gene. The CDR3 sequence is 15 residues long. CDR1 is SGHRS, CDR2 YFSETQ, per germline. The CDR3 spells CASSFLAGDGDEQFF. The CDR3 nucleotides are TGCGCCAGCAGCTTTCTAGCGGGAGACGGCGATGAGCAGTTCTTC.

On this clonotype: This sequence may be a read error, since a much larger clone differs from it by one base. The chain carries TRBV27 and TRBJ1-1; D is possibly TRBD1 (6 bases). Germline CDR1 reads MNHEY; CDR2 reads SMNVEV (reference sequence). The CDR3 loop spans 14 amino acids. CDR3 nucleotide sequence: TGTGCCAGCAGTGAAAGGCTGGGGGACACTGAAACTTTCTTT. It is translated as CASSERLGDTETFF.

In its sample, this clonotype was seen many times. V gene TRBV3-1 combines with J gene TRBJ1-6; D is undetermined. Trimming took 0 bases from V and 2 from J, leaving 5 bases between them. CDR3 size: 15 residues. Germline V lookup: CDR1 LGHDT, CDR2 YNNKEL (reference sequence). CDR3 protein: CASSQETTYNSPLHF. CDR3 nucleotides: TGTGCCAGCAGCCAAGAAACGACCTATAATTCACCCCTCCACTTT.

This clonotype was picked up many times. The rearrangement uses TRBV12-5 and TRBJ1-5; the D is unclear. V gave up 1 base and J gave up 7 bases, with 8 bases separating them. The CDR3 is 13 amino acids. Germline CDR1 LGHNT, CDR2 FRNRAP. The CDR3 region has the DNA TGTGCTAGTGGTTTGGAAGCGGTCCAGCCCCAGCATTTT. This translates into CASGLEAVQPQHF.

This clonotype was seen ten or more times. The chain joins TRBV7-9 to TRBJ1-1; D perhaps matches TRBD1 (5 bases). Per the germline V gene, CDR1 is SEHNR and CDR2 is FQNEAQ (reference sequence). The CDR3 is 17 residues long. The ends were cut back, 1 base at V and 6 bases at J, with 21 bases in the middle. The CDR3 region is CASSLVDTRTIVPEAFF. The CDR3 DNA reads as TGTGCCAGCAGCTTAGTAGACACTAGGACAATCGTTCCTGAAGCTTTCTTT.

The V and J genes are TRBV5-5 and TRBJ1-1, with TRBD1 as a possible D gene (5 bases). Trimming removed 4 bases at V and 7 bases at J, with 20 bases between. The CDR3 is 15 residues long. CDR1 and CDR2 from the germline V gene are SGHKS and YYEKEE (reference sequence). The CDR3 bases are TGTGCCAGCAGCAAGCCCGGGGGTTTGGTATTTGAAGCTTTCTTT. It is translated as CASSKPGGLVFEAFF.

This clonotype was seen more than once but under ten times. The chain joins TRBV20-1 to TRBJ2-7; 14 bases map to TRBD2. The V gene end was trimmed by 1 base and the J gene end by 5 bases; junction bases not matched to a gene: 10. The CDR3 is 17 residues long. Per germline, CDR1 DFQATT and CDR2 SNEGSKA (reference sequence). The CDR3 region is CSARGGSGTSGSNEQYF. The CDR3 DNA is TGCAGTGCTAGAGGGGGATCCGGGACTAGCGGGAGTAACGAGCAGTACTTC.

This clonotype was counted at least ten times. This chain connects TRBV20-1 to TRBJ2-5; D is perhaps TRBD2 (6 bases). The CDR3 runs to 13 residues. The V end was cut by 6 bases, the J end by 5 bases, with 16 bases between. Looked up from germline, CDR1 is DFQATT and CDR2 is SNEGSKA (reference sequence). The CDR3: CSAAGLGTETQYF. The DNA for the CDR3 is TGCAGTGCCGCGGGGTTAGGAACCGAGACCCAGTACTTC.

A note on this clonotype: With a far larger clone one base away, a read error is the likely cause. The rearrangement uses TRBV7-2 and TRBJ2-5; 7 bases map to TRBD1. Germline V lookup: CDR1 SGHTA, CDR2 FQGNSA. The CDR3 sequence is 14 residues long. CDR3 in DNA: TGTGCCTGCAGCTTGGTGCAGGGGGTGGAGACCCAGTACTTC. It is translated as CACSLVQGVETQYF.

This clonotype was counted ten times or more. The chain has TRBV28 and TRBJ2-7; weak D call: TRBD1 (6 bases). Germline CDR1 MDHEN, CDR2 SYDVKM. This CDR3 contains 12 residues. Trimming stripped 4 bases from V and 6 bases from J, with 10 bases between. The CDR3 loop reads CASSYGGGEQYF. Here the CDR3 DNA reads TGTGCCAGCAGTTATGGGGGCGGCGAGCAGTACTTC.

This clonotype has a count of ten or more. The chain is built from TRBV11-2 and TRBJ2-1, with D uncertain. In germline, CDR1 is SGHAT, CDR2 FQNNGV. V was clipped by 3 bases and J by 7 bases, with 10 bases between them. The CDR3 covers 13 residues. CDR3 sequence: CASSFSTGNEQFF. The CDR3 DNA reads as TGTGCCAGCAGCTTTAGTACGGGTAATGAGCAGTTCTTC.

This chain connects TRBV6-5 to TRBJ2-1, with D perhaps matching TRBD1 or TRBD2 (6 bases each). CDR3 length equals 17 residues. Trimming shortened V by 0 bases and J by 6 bases, and 18 bases separated the two germline ends. Germline CDR1 reads MNHEY; CDR2 reads SVGAGI. For the CDR3, the DNA is TGTGCCAGCAGTTACTCTCTCCGGGGGCGCTTAGGCAATGAGCAGTTCTTC. This gives the protein CASSYSLRGRLGNEQFF.

In its sample, this clonotype was seen many times. This chain uses TRBV6-2 or TRBV6-3 with TRBJ2-7; D possibly corresponds to TRBD1 (6 bases). Trimming left V 3 bases short and J 0 bases short, with 12 bases between. This CDR3 has 15 amino acids. Germline V lookup: CDR1 MNHEY, CDR2 SVGEGT. The CDR3 DNA reads TGTGCCAGCAGTTATGGGGGCGAGAGCTCCTACGAGCAGTACTTC. Protein sequence: CASSYGGESSYEQYF.

This clonotype occurred many times. The chain has TRBV29-1 and TRBJ1-5; 7 nucleotides agree with TRBD1. This CDR3 is 13 amino acids long. CDR1 is SQVTM, CDR2 ANQGSEA, per germline. Losses at the gene ends were 4 bases for V and 4 bases for J; bases not matched to a gene: 4. The CDR3 DNA is TGCAGCGTTGCCAGGGGGAAAAATCAGCCCCAGCATTTT. Protein: CSVARGKNQPQHF.

This clonotype was seen many times. The chain links TRBV30 to TRBJ1-1; 7 bases fit TRBD1. V was clipped by 0 bases and J by 14 bases; unmatched bases: 6. The V gene's germline CDR1 is GTSNPN and CDR2 SVGIG (reference sequence). This CDR3 is built from 11 residues. CDR3 bases: TGTGCCTGGAGTGTACGGGACAGTTTCTTCTTT. As protein: CAWSVRDSFFF.

This clonotype was detected many times. V gene TRBV3-1 combines with J gene TRBJ1-5; perhaps TRBD1 as D (5 bases). The V end lost 4 bases, the J end lost 16 bases, and 17 bases lay between the germline ends. Germline CDR1 reads LGHDT; CDR2 reads YNNKEL (reference sequence). The length of the CDR3 is 12 residues. The CDR3 DNA reads TGTGCCAGCAGCCTGCCGGGACTAGGTCTCCATTTT. Amino acids: CASSLPGLGLHF.

This clonotype was picked up many times. This chain links TRBV2 with TRBJ2-1; D may correspond to TRBD1 or TRBD2 (6 bases each). This CDR3 has 14 amino acids. V shed 4 bases and J shed 8 bases, with 15 bases lying between them. Germline CDR1 and CDR2: SNHLY and FYNNEI. The CDR3 loop reads CASSVWGAGDEQFF. Written as DNA, the CDR3 is TGTGCCAGCAGTGTTTGGGGGGCTGGAGATGAGCAGTTCTTC. Drawing the rest from reference TRBV2 and TRBJ2-1, the complete variable domain is EPEVTQTPSHQVTQMGQEVILRCVPISNHLYFYWYRQILGQKVEFLVSFYNNEISEKSEIFDDQFSVERPDGSNFTLKIRSTKLEDSAMYFCASSVWGAGDEQFFGPGTRLTVL.

This clonotype was observed at least ten times. The chain has TRBV2 and TRBJ2-2, with 7 bases aligning to TRBD1. J lost 2 bases, V lost 7 bases, and 4 bases had no gene match. The length of the CDR3 is 14 residues. Germline values: CDR1 SNHLY, CDR2 FYNNEI. The CDR3 nucleotides read TGTGCCAGCAATTACAGGGGCAACACCGGGGAGCTGTTTTTT. Translated: CASNYRGNTGELFF.